The next 2 T cell receptor beta chains were all read from a single sample in a study of T cell repertoires in cytomegalovirus infection (dated by TCRdb to between 2018 and 2021). This specimen's treatment or condition label, per the study, means: in vitro stimulation with specific CMV peptide epitopes to enrich CMV-specific T cells. The data were produced on an Illumina HiSeq 1500. TCRdb trimmed public reads at Q25 via fastp, called clones via MiXCR and kept in-frame beta chains. Rows with one shared CDR3 protein collapse into an entry with the most common genes and DNA. The table for this sample lists hundreds of thousands of distinct CDR3 sequences; around 31% of them were counted only once. The ten most abundant clones make up roughly 13% of the sample. Antigen specificity for these receptors is unknown. This sample comprised cultured CD8+ T cells from PBMCs, obtained from culture after CMV antigen stimulation. The receptors derive from a human donor in good health (CMV status not recorded). Some clones in this sample may be carry-over from other donors' samples.

In its sample, this clonotype was seen once. The CDR3 sequence: CASSLEKTGGGYTF. The CDR3 DNA reads as TGTGCCAGCAGCTTAGAGAAGACAGGGGGTGGCTACACCTTC. J is TRBJ1-2 and V is TRBV7-9, with 9 bases identical to TRBD1. V shed 1 base, J shed 7 bases, and the junction held 4 bases outside the gene matches. The CDR3 sequence is 14 residues long. Germline assignment: CDR1 SEHNR and CDR2 FQNEAQ (reference sequence).

This clonotype was picked up a small number of times. The J gene is TRBJ1-1, the V gene TRBV2; no clear D gene. The CDR3 sequence is 11 residues long. The germline V gene encodes CDR1 SNHLY and CDR2 FYNNEI. V lost 8 bases to trimming and J lost 1 base, with 5 bases between them. The CDR3 region is CASVANTEAFF. The CDR3 DNA follows: TGTGCCAGCGTAGCGAACACTGAAGCTTTCTTT.